This T cell receptor beta chain derives from a study of OX40 agonist ivuxolimab in advanced cancers. With regard to the full study: Ivuxolimab was an agonistic, fully human IgG2 monoclonal antibody directed against OX40 (CD134), a costimulatory receptor. Partial responses occurred in three dose-escalation patients: two with cutaneous melanoma and one with hepatocellular carcinoma. The dose-escalation cohort was about 86% male with a mean age of roughly 60 years, ranging from 23 to 79. The monotherapy dose-escalation portion (N of about 50 patients) of the phase I ivuxolimab trial is reported in the paper. Patients were allowed to have had prior anti-PD-1, anti-PD-L1 or anti-CTLA-4 therapy, and 40% to 45% of the dose-escalation patients had previously received checkpoint inhibitors. Intravenous ivuxolimab was administered to patients every 2 weeks at six dose levels: 0.01, 0.1, 0.3, 1.5, 3 and 10 mg/kg. The purpose of peripheral TCRbeta sequencing was to test whether ivuxolimab changed TCR sequence diversity and led to clonal T-cell expansion. Among the approximately 54 dose-escalation patients, around 19 had hepatocellular carcinoma, roughly 15 melanoma, 9 renal cell carcinoma and 9 head and neck cancer. The full study reports these points: Low levels of normalized T-cell clonal expansion were also seen in some patients who did not respond. Partial responders in the 0.1-3.0 mg/kg groups had among the lowest normalized peripheral clonal expansion, especially among CD8+ T cells. After ivuxolimab, CD8+ T cells had more expanded clones than CD4+ T cells on average. At doses of 0.1 to 3.0 mg/kg, clonal expansion of both CD4+ and CD8+ blood T cells was observed from baseline to week 6. The antigen specificity of the clonally expanded peripheral T cells was not determined.

On this clone: Its antigen target is currently unknown. No much larger clonotype is one base removed from it; base qualities were not supplied.

Patients with autoimmune disease history or receiving systemic immunosuppression were excluded from the trial. Peripheral blood for TCR sequencing was drawn from every dose cohort at baseline, at cycle 4 day 1 and at cycle 7 day 1. Samples were obtained from an open-label, multicenter, first-in-human phase I dose-escalation trial of ivuxolimab. Adults with locally advanced or metastatic head and neck squamous cell, hepatocellular, melanoma or renal cell carcinoma were enrolled in the trial. Before TCR sequencing, CD4+ T cells and CD8+ T cells from peripheral blood were sorted into separate populations. From V the trimming removes 5 bases and from J it removes 3 bases, while the gene matches leave 11 bases of the junction unaccounted for. Reading from cysteine to phenylalanine, the CDR3 counts 16 amino acids. The entry retains the CDR3 DNA only, 48 bases that are in frame from base 1. From the germline V gene, CDR1 is SGHTA and CDR2 is FQGNSA.

Genomic DNA was extracted from sorted cells for sequencing of the TCRbeta CDR3 region. TCRbeta CDR3 regions were sequenced using the immunoSEQ Assay. TCRdb mirrors the immuneACCESS table, restricted to in-frame sequences. Some clones are absent from its copies; in checked studies, under half trace to an unresolved V gene, and the reason for the others is unknown. This sample is represented by some 85,000 clones; more than 70% of them were singletons. The ten largest clones represent approximately 0.26% of the sample. This receptor was obtained from an adult with an advanced solid tumor such as melanoma, head and neck, liver or kidney cancer. Sequences were derived from CD4+ or CD8+ T cells sorted from blood, sampled in a trial of the OX40 agonist ivuxolimab. The sequence links TRBV7-2 to TRBJ2-7, with 9 bases matching TRBD1. CDR3 loop: CASSAASGTGIYEQYF. In nucleotides, the sequence is TGTGCCAGCAGCGCCGCGAGTGGGACAGGGATCTACGAGCAGTACTTC.